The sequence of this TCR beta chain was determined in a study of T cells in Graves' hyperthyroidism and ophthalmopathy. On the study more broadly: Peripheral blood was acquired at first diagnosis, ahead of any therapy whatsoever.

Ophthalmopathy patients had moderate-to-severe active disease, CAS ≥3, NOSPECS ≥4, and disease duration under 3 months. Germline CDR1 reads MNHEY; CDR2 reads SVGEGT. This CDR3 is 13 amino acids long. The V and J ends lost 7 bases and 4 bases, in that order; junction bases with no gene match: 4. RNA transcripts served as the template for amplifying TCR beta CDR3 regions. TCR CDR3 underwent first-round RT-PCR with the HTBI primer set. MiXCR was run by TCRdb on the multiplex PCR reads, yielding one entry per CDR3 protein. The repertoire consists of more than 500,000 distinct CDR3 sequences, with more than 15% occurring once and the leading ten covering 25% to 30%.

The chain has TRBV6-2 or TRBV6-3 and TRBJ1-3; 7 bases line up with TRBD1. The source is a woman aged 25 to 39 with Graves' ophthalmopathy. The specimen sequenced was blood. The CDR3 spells CASTQTGGNTIYF. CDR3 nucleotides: TGTGCCAGCACACAGACAGGGGGAAACACCATATATTTT.